This T cell receptor (beta chain) was identified during a study of tumor-infiltrating lymphocytes in primary liver carcinoma. Study context: The neoplasms were of stage T1-T3 N0M0, with dimensions of about 4.2 to 11 cm across.

Constant-region priming of around 490 ng total RNA yielded TCR beta cDNA. Construction of TCR beta libraries relied on three successive nested multiplex PCR rounds employing slightly modified ARM-PCR. Primers for the first two PCR rounds were TRBV1-TRBV30 forward primers and a C-beta reverse primer (roughly 9 cycles per round). From the multiplex PCR reads, TCRdb called clonotypes with MiXCR, one entry per CDR3 protein. The sample consists of about 120,000 distinct CDR3 sequences, around 60% of them appearing once. This clonotype was seen at least ten times. A read error is likely, as this CDR3 ends without the conserved phenylalanine or tryptophan. Co-extracting RNA and DNA was done with roughly 17-34 mg of unsorted bulk tissue as input. Between the trimmed V and J ends, which lost 1 base and 0 bases, there was a span of 3 bases. Germline V CDR1 and CDR2: SGHAT, FQNNGV. This CDR3 region has 13 residues.

V is TRBV11-2 and J is TRBJ1-1; D ambiguous. The specimen was liver tumor tissue from sampling region 1. Subset noted: tumor region T1, superior pole. The receptor comes from a woman between 55 and 75 years old with primary liver carcinoma and hepatitis B virus infection. Here the CDR3 DNA reads TGTGCCAGCAGCTTAGGCTTGAACACTGAAGCTTTCCTT. It encodes CASSLGLNTEAFL.